This T cell receptor beta chain was documented in a study of identical twins listed by TCRdb under 2016. For the study in its entirety: To test whether fetal clonotypes persist, the study used deep sequencing on TCR alpha and beta repertoires from monozygotic twins, unrelated adults of various ages, and cord blood. To rule out contamination, replicate twin experiments were performed at different times with different library preparation protocols. On the study overall, not on this receptor specifically: Out-of-frame TCR alpha sharing in monozygotic twins was systematically underestimated by recombination models, whereas sharing between unrelated individuals was in agreement with the recombination models. Because the same donors could not be followed over many years, the conclusions depended on cross-sectional statistical analysis. Zero-insertion analyses could be partly confounded by invariant T cells such as MAIT and iNKT, though diverse VJ usage argued against such confounding for most clonotypes. Compared with coincidental sharing between unrelated individuals, an excess of low generation-probability sequences was observed among out-of-frame TCR alpha sequences shared between twins. Fewer insertions were carried by abundant cord blood beta clonotypes, a similar but weaker trend appeared in young adult naive repertoires, and no such trend appeared in memory repertoires. Excess twin sharing in beta out-of-frame sequences was weaker because fewer shared sequences lowered the signal-to-noise ratio.

This clonotype has more than one count but fewer than ten. Its antigen is still unknown. Base-call qualities are not available, and no considerably larger clone is one nucleotide away. All donors were healthy Caucasians. The twin cohort consisted of three pairs of female monozygotic twins, all aged roughly 18 to 30 years. Peripheral blood mononuclear cells were used as the source from which RNA for TCR libraries was isolated. CDR1 is given as LGHDT and CDR2 as YNNKEL, both from the germline V gene (reference sequence). Inclusive of the bounding cysteine and phenylalanine, the CDR3 is 15 residues long. The DNA shown is the 45-base CDR3, in frame from base 1. Unmatched junction bases come to 17, with V trimmed by 10 bases and J by 8 bases. Receptor amplification or capture employed 5' RACE. Sequencing was carried out with an Illumina HiSeq 2000. A universal primer binding site was added through template switching, and the final cDNA carried a unique molecular identifier so that TCR cDNA molecules could be counted accurately. First-strand cDNA for TCR alpha and beta chains was synthesized from specific primers in the conserved constant-segment region. Each cDNA library was double barcoded, with a SMART-Mk sample barcode plus Illumina barcodes, to control for contamination. TruSeq adapter sequences along with Illumina sample barcodes were introduced in two successive PCR steps. Sequencing of the TCR alpha and beta cDNA libraries was done on the Illumina HiSeq platform using custom primers. On the study's bioinformatics: Raw reads were processed with MiGEC to extract unique molecular identifiers, and MiXCR was used to determine CDR3 positions. For each individual, recombination models were inferred using an EM algorithm with the repgenHMM and IGoR tools. Shared clonotype analysis was performed with the tcR package in R, normalizing sharing by the product of cloneset sizes. To study raw recombination free of thymic and clonal selection effects, out-of-frame nonproductive sequences were analyzed. In TCRdb, the public reads were trimmed at Q25 with fastp and aligned with MiXCR, with productive beta chains retained. When rows share a CDR3 protein, they turn into one entry using the most common DNA and genes. For this entry, the V and J calls and clone size follow TCRdb and not the study's own pipeline. This sample lists about 570,000 distinct CDR3 sequences; roughly 9.5% were detected once. The leading ten clones occupy around 3% of the sample.

In addition, the sample was reused for a study of yellow fever vaccine responses in identical twins. The second study's authors report: According to the authors, in identical twins the way T cells responded to vaccination appeared partly convergent and partly personalized. In the study, vaccine-responding T cell clones were precisely tracked in identical twins.

The origin of this receptor is a woman aged 18-29 years in good health. The sequenced sample consisted of PBMCs. The chain couples TRBV3-1 to TRBJ2-1, and 7 bases in between align with TRBD2. CDR3 region: CAKRAGPSFGDEQFF. The nucleotides read TGTGCCAAGAGAGCGGGACCCTCATTTGGCGATGAGCAGTTCTTC.